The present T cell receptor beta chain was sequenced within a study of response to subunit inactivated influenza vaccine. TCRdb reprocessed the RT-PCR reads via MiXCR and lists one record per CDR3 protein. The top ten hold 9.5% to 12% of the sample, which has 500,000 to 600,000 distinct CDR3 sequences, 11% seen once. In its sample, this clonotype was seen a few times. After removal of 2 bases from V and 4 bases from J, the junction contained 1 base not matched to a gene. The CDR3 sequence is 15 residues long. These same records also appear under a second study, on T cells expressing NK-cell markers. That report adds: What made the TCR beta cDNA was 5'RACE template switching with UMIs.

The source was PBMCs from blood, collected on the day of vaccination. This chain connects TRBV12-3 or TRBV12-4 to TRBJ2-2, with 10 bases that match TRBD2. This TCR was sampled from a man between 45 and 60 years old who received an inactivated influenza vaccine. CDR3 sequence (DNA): TGTGCCAGCAGTTTATCTAGCGGGAGCACCGGGGAGCTGTTTTTT. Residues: CASSLSSGSTGELFF.